These 2 T cell receptor beta chains share one sample of origin, sequenced in a study of blood T cells in healthy people across ages (dated by TCRdb to the mid-2010s). The protocol used for the library was 5' RACE. These reads were obtained on an Illumina HiSeq 2500. A second roughly 7 to 11 cycle PCR used a sample-barcoded 5' primer and a J-beta primer mix. The public reads were quality trimmed at Q25 with fastp and then assembled into clones with MiXCR by TCRdb, keeping productive beta chains. For every CDR3 protein sequence, its rows merge into one entry that carries the most common genes and DNA. The sample table lists 750,000 or so distinct CDR3 sequences, around a quarter of them with a count of one. The ten largest clonotypes hold 9% to 9.5% of the sample. The data were also submitted as part of a second study, on T cells of mothers and their children.

The sample taken for sequencing was blood. These TCRs come from a boy younger than 18 in good health.

The chain is built from TRBV7-2 and TRBJ2-5; D may match TRBD1 or TRBD2 (5 bases each). The end of the DNA fits TRBJ2-1 better, so the J call may be wrong. Per germline, CDR1 SGHTA and CDR2 FQGNSA. This CDR3 spans 14 amino acids. The CDR3 region has the DNA TGTGCCAGCAGCTTTACCCCGGGGCCCAATGAGCAGTTCTTC. Amino acid sequence: CASSFTPGPNEQFF.

The J gene is TRBJ1-1, the V gene TRBV2; D call uncertain. This CDR3 has 15 amino acids. Trimming stripped 2 bases from V and 2 bases from J, with 12 bases between. Germline assignment: CDR1 SNHLY and CDR2 FYNNEI. The CDR3 is CASSEYGQKNTEAFF. The CDR3 bases are TGTGCCAGCAGTGAATATGGTCAGAAAAACACTGAAGCTTTCTTT.